This TCR beta chain is drawn from a study of blood T cell repertoires in COVID-19. Study-wide context: Both acute and convalescent COVID-19 samples were obtained from the United States, Italy and Spain. Sources were T cells, B-cell-depleted T cells, or PBMCs; the material itself was cDNA or gDNA.

Profiling relied on immunoSEQ multiplex PCR, and the TCRdb table lists in-frame clones only, not all of them. The sample lists about 17,000 clones, roughly nine tenths occurring once. The specimen sequenced was peripheral blood. This clonotype originated in a man aged 50-59 years with active COVID-19.

CDR3 residues: CATSRGVWGPPAGTEAFF. The CDR3 coding sequence is TGTGCCACCAGCAGAGGGGTGTGGGGGCCCCCCGCGGGCACTGAAGCTTTCTTT. The chain recombines TRBV15 with TRBJ1-1, with D tentatively TRBD1 (6 bases). Germline V gene lookup returns CDR1 LNHNV and CDR2 YYDKDF (reference sequence). Trimming removed 1 base at V and 4 bases at J, with 22 bases between. This CDR3 has 18 amino acids.